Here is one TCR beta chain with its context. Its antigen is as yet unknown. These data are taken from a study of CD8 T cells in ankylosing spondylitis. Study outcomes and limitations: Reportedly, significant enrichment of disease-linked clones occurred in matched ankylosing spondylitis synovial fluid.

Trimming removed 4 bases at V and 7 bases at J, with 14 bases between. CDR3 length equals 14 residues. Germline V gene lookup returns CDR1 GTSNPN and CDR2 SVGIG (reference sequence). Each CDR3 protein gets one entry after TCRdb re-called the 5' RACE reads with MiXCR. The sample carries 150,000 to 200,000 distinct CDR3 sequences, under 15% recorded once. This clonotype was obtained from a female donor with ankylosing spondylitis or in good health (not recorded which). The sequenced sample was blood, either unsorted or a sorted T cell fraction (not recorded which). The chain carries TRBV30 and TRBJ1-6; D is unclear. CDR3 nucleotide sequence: TGTGCCTGGATTGCAGCGGGGAGCAATTCACCCCTCCACTTT. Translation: CAWIAAGSNSPLHF.